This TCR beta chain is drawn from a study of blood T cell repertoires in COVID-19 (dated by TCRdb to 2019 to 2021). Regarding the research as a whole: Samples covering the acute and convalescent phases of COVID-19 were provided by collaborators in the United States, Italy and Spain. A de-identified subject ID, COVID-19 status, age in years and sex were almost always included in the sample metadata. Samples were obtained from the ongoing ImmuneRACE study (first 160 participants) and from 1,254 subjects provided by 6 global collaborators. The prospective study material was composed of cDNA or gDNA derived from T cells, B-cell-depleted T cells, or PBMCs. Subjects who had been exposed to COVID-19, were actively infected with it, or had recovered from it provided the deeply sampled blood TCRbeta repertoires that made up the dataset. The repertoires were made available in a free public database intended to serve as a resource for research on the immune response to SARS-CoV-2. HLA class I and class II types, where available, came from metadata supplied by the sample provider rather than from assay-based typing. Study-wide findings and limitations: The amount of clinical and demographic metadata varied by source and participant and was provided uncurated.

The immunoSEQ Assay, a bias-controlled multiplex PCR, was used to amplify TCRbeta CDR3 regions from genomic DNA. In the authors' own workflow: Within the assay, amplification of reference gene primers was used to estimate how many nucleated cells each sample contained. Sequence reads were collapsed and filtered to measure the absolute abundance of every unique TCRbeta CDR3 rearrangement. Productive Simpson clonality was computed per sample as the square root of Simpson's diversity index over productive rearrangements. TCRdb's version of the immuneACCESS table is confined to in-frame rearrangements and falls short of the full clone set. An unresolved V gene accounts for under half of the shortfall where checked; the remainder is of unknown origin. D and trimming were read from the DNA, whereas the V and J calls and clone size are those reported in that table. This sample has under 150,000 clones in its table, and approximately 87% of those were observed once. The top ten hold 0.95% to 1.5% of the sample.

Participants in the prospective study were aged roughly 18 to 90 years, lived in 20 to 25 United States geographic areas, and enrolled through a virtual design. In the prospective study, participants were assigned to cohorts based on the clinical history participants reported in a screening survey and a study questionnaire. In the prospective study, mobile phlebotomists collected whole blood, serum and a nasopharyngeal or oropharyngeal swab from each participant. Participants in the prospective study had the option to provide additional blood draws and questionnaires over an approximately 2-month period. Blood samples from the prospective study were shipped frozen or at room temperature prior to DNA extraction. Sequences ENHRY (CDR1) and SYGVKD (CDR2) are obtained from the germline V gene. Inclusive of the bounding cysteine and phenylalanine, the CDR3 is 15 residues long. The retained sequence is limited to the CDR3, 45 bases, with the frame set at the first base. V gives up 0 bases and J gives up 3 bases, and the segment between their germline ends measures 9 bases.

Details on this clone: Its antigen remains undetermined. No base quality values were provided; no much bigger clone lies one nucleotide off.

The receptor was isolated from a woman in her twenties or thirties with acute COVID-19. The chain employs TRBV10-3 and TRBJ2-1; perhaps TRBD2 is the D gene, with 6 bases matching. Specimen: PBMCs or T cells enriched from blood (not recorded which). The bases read TGTGCCATCAGTGAGTCGGGACTGGACTACAATGAGCAGTTCTTC. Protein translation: CAISESGLDYNEQFF.